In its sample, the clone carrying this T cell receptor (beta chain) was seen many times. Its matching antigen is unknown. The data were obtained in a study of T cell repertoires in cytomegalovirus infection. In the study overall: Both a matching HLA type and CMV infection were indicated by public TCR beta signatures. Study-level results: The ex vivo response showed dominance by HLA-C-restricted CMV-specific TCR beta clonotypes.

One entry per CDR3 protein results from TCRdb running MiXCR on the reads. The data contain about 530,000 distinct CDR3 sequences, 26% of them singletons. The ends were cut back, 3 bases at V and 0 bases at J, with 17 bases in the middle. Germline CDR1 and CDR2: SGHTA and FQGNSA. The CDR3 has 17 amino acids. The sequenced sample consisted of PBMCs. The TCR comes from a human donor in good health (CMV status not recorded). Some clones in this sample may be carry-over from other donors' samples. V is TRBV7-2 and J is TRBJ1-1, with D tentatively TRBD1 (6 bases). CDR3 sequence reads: CASSFRRGASMNTEAFF. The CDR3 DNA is TGTGCCAGCAGCTTCAGAAGGGGGGCTAGCATGAACACTGAAGCTTTCTTT.